This T cell receptor (beta chain) was sequenced for a study of blood T cell repertoires in COVID-19. The table came from immunoSEQ multiplex PCR; TCRdb's copy has only in-frame clones and leaves some out. The sample includes roughly 280,000 clones, about 85% of them seen just once. From germline, CDR1 is KGHSH and CDR2 LQKENI. J lost 7 bases, V lost 4 bases, and 5 bases had no gene match. The CDR3 has 14 amino acids. This TCR was sampled from a woman in her forties or fifties who had recovered from COVID-19. The source material was PBMCs or T cells enriched from blood (not recorded which). This chain joins TRBV18 and TRBJ1-5; 9 bases are shared with TRBD1. The CDR3 nucleotides are TGTGCCAGCTCACAGGACAGGGGAAACCAGCCCCAGCATTTT. Protein sequence: CASSQDRGNQPQHF.